The T cell receptor beta chain described here comes from a study of metastatic and nonmetastatic thyroid tumors. This clone was detected ten times or more. Thyroid surgery took place with no prior treatment in any patient. CDR1 and CDR2 (germline): KGHSH, LQKENI. Between the trimmed V and J ends, which lost 6 bases and 5 bases, there was a span of 13 bases. The CDR3 is 13 amino acids. MiXCR was used by TCRdb to re-call the PCR reads. This sample has 15,000 to 20,000 clones, with roughly 29% found just once. The receptor was isolated from a female donor with papillary thyroid cancer or a benign thyroid nodule (not recorded which). Some clones in this sample may be carry-over from other donors' samples. This sequence joins TRBV18 and TRBJ2-5; possible D gene TRBD1, 5 bases. Specimen: blood. The CDR3 DNA follows: TGTGCCAGCTCGGACAACTCCGGGGAGACCCAGTACTTC. Translated, it gives CASSDNSGETQYF.